The next 3 T cell receptor beta chains were all read from a single sample in a study of shared clonotypes between healthy human individuals. The method was immunoSEQ multiplex PCR; TCRdb's version includes in-frame clones alone and lacks a portion of them. This sample has about 1.5 million clones, with roughly 96% found just once. Sequenced input: naive CD4+ T cells sorted from blood. As to subset: CD45RA+ positively selected. All receptors come from a man aged 30-40 years in good health.

This clone was picked up a small number of times. The J gene is TRBJ2-2, the V gene TRBV18; 8 nucleotides line up with TRBD1. The CDR3 contains 18 residues. In germline, CDR1 is KGHSH, CDR2 LQKENI. Unmatched junction bases numbered 14, after V lost 3 bases and J lost 5 bases. The CDR3 protein is CASSPLGQGSGRTGELFF. For the CDR3, the DNA is TGTGCCAGCTCACCTCTCGGACAGGGCTCGGGACGAACCGGGGAGCTGTTTTTT.

The V gene is TRBV5-4, the J gene TRBJ2-1; 9 nucleotides line up with TRBD2. Germline V gene sequence: CDR1 SGHNT, CDR2 YYREEE (reference sequence). V lost 4 bases, J lost 0 bases, and 2 bases stayed unmatched. The CDR3 consists of 15 residues. The CDR3 DNA reads as TGTGCCAGCAGCACTAGCGGGCTCTCCTACAATGAGCAGTTCTTC. It codes for CASSTSGLSYNEQFF.

Points on this clone: Being one base from a much bigger clone, this may be a read error. The rearrangement links TRBV6-6 to TRBJ2-7; D uncertain. The CDR3 is made up of 12 amino acids. Germline V gene sequence: CDR1 MNHNY, CDR2 SVGAGI (reference sequence). The V end lost 6 bases, the J end lost 2 bases, and 8 bases lay between the germline ends. This CDR3 is CASSPDTYEQYF. CDR3 DNA sequence: TGTGCCAGCAGCCCCGACACCTACGAGCAGTACTTC.